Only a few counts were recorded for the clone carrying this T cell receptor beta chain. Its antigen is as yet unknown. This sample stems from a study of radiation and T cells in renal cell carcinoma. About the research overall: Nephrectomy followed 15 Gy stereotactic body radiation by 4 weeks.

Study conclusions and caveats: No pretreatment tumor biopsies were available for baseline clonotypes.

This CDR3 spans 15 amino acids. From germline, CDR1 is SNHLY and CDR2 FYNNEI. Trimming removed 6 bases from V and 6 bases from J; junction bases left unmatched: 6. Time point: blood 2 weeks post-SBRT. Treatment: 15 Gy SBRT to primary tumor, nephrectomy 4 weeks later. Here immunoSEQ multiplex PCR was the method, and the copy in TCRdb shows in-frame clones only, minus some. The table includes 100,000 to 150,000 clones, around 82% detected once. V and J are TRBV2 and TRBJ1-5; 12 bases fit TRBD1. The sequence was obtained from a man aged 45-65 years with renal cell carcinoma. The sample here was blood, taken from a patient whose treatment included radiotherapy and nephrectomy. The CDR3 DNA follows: TGTGCCAGCAGGGGGACAGGGGGCTCTGGTCAGCCCCAGCATTTT. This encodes CASRGTGGSGQPQHF.